Reported below is one T cell receptor beta chain. This clone was seen a few times. Its antigen is not yet known. No per-base quality is available; no much larger clone lies one base away. TCRbeta CDR3 regions were amplified from genomic DNA using the immunoSEQ Assay, a bias-controlled multiplex PCR. From the authors' description of their analysis: Nucleated cell counts per sample were estimated from amplification of reference gene primers within the assay. Sequence reads were collapsed and filtered to measure the absolute abundance of every unique TCRbeta CDR3 rearrangement. For each sample, productive Simpson clonality was calculated as the square root of Simpson's diversity index over productive rearrangements. The clones in this table, taken by TCRdb from immuneACCESS, are in-frame only. Not every clone is retained; where verified, under half of the shortfall comes from an unresolved V gene, and the cause of the rest is unknown. The D gene and trimming were derived from the DNA, and the V and J assignments and clone size from that table. In this sample the table shows some 190,000 clones, around 84% of which occur a single time. The ten largest make up approximately 5% of the sample.

This entry is derived from a study of blood T cell repertoires in COVID-19 (dated by TCRdb to about 2020). Describing the broader study: Collaborator samples came from the United States, Italy and Spain and covered acute and convalescent phases of COVID-19. A freely available public database, intended as a resource for researchers studying the immune response to SARS-CoV-2, is where the repertoires were released. The material from the prospective study consisted of cDNA or gDNA derived from T cells, B-cell-depleted T cells, or PBMCs. Where available, HLA class I and class II types were obtained from metadata supplied by the sample provider rather than from assay-based typing. Deeply sampled blood TCRbeta repertoires from subjects exposed to, actively infected with, or recovered from COVID-19 were included in the dataset. Sample metadata almost always included a de-identified subject ID, COVID-19 status, age in years and sex. The samples were drawn from two sources: the first 160 participants of the ongoing ImmuneRACE study, and some 1,300 subjects contributed by 6 global collaborators. Study-wide conclusions, independent of this receptor: The amount of clinical and demographic metadata varied by source and participant and was provided uncurated.

CDR1 SGHRS and CDR2 YFSETQ are derived from the germline V gene. The CDR3 starts with the cysteine, ends with the phenylalanine, and has 14 residues. The CDR3 DNA has 42 bases and is translated from base 1. Between the V and J ends, shortened by 0 bases and 2 bases respectively, the junction contains 6 bases. The collaborating institutions used their own protocols to collect whole blood in K2EDTA tubes. For TCRbeta analysis, collaborators shipped samples in one of three forms: frozen whole blood, isolated PBMCs, or DNA extracted from either of those sample types. Material for sequencing was peripheral blood. This receptor was obtained from a woman older than 75 with acute or convalescent COVID-19. The rearranged segments are TRBV5-1 and TRBJ1-3; the D gene is unclear. The DNA sequence is TGCGCCAGCAGCTTGGGGGGAGCTGGAAACACCATATATTTT. This yields the protein CASSLGGAGNTIYF. Joined to the reference TRBV5-1 and TRBJ1-3 proteins, this CDR3 gives the full variable domain: KAGVTQTPRYLIKTRGQQVTLSCSPISGHRSVSWYQQTPGQGLQFLFEYFSETQRNKGNFPGRFSGRQFSNSRSEMNVSTLELGDSALYLCASSLGGAGNTIYFGEGSWLTVV.